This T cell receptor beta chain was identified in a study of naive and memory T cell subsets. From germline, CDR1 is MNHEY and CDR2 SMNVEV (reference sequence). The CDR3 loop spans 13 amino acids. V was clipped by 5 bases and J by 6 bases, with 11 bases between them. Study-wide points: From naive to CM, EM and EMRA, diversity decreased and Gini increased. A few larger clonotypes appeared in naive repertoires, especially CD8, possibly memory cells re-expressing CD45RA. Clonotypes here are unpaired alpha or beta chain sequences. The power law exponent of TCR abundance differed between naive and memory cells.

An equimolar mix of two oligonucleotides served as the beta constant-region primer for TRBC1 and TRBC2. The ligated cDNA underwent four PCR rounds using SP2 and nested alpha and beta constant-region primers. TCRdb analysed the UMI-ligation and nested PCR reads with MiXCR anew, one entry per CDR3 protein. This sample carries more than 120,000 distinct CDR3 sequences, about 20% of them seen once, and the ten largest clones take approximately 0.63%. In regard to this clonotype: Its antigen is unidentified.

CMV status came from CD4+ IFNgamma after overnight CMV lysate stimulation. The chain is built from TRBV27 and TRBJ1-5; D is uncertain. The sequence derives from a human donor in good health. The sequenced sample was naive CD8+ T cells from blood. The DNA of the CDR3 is TGTGCCAGCAGTCCGGCGGTGGGTCAGCCCCAGCATTTT. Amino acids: CASSPAVGQPQHF.